The clone carrying this T cell receptor beta chain was observed a few times. What it recognizes is unknown. Caucasian individuals from Russia who were healthy and aged 6 to 90 acted as donors. Primed by a sample-barcoded 5' primer and a J-beta primer mix, a second PCR proceeded for 7 to 11 cycles. TCRdb processed the 5' RACE reads anew with MiXCR; each CDR3 protein has one entry. Altogether some 700,000 distinct CDR3 sequences are present, 22% being singletons, with the ten largest covering 22%. The data originate from a study of blood T cells in healthy people across ages. Study results and caveats: Estimates drawn from one million T cells were deemed to understate diversity.

The CDR3 runs 16 residues. Sequencing was performed on blood. The TCR comes from a man aged 65 to 85 in good health. The rearrangement links TRBV12-3 or TRBV12-4 to TRBJ2-1, with TRBD1 identical over 9 bases. The better agreement between TRBJ2-5 and the DNA end casts doubt on the J call. The CDR3 nucleotides are TGTGCCAGCAGTTCTCCGACAGGGGGTATAGGAGAGACCCAGTACTTC. The encoded protein is CASSSPTGGIGETQYF.